What follows are 18 T cell receptor beta chains derived from one specimen sequenced in a study of T cells in Graves' hyperthyroidism and ophthalmopathy. RNA transcripts gave rise to amplified TCR beta CDR3 regions. Researchers ran a first-round RT-PCR on the TCR CDR3 using the HTBI primer set. TCRdb itself ran the multiplex PCR reads through MiXCR, one entry per CDR3 protein. Here the sample spans about 540,000 distinct CDR3 sequences, under 60% being singletons. The sample was peripheral blood or thyroid tissue (not recorded which). Receptors were obtained from a woman aged 18 to 35 with Graves' hyperthyroidism.

In its sample, this clonotype was seen once. The chain recombines TRBV7-9 with TRBJ1-1, with D unclear. CDR3 size: 11 residues. Trimming removed 4 bases from V and 10 bases from J, with 10 bases in between. Germline V lookup: CDR1 SEHNR, CDR2 FQNEAQ (reference sequence). This CDR3 reads CASSSTSGAFF. The CDR3 region has the DNA TGTGCCAGCAGCTCGACTAGCGGAGCTTTCTTT.

The sample holds many counts of this clonotype. V usage is TRBV12-3 or TRBV12-4 and J usage is TRBJ1-3; D remains ambiguous. V was clipped by 4 bases and J by 5 bases, with 9 bases between them. The CDR3 runs 13 residues. CDR3 amino acids: CASSSYSRNTIYF. CDR3 bases: TGTGCCAGCAGTTCGTACAGTCGAAACACCATATATTTT.

The chain has TRBV2 and TRBJ2-7; 9 bases agree with TRBD1. Trimming took 5 bases from V and 6 from J; bases not matched to a gene: 14. The CDR3 extends over 16 amino acids. Germline CDR1 and CDR2: SNHLY and FYNNEI. CDR3 amino acids: CASSPDRDRDLTEQYF. The CDR3 coding sequence is TGTGCCAGCAGTCCTGACCGGGACAGGGACCTAACCGAGCAGTACTTC.

In its sample, this clonotype was seen many times. V gene TRBV12-3 or TRBV12-4 combines with J gene TRBJ2-5; D is unclear. Trimming left V 7 bases short and J 4 bases short, with 13 bases between. There are 13 residues in the CDR3. In DNA form, the CDR3 reads TGTGCCAGCAACCCCGGGTTGGGAGAGACCCAGTACTTC. Residues: CASNPGLGETQYF.

The rearrangement uses TRBV6-2 or TRBV6-3 and TRBJ1-2; the D is unclear. Germline CDR1 is MNHEY and CDR2 is SVGEGT. This CDR3 has 13 residues. V lost 4 bases and J lost 4, with 10 bases in between. The CDR3 sequence: CASSSNGFYGYTF. For the CDR3, the DNA is TGTGCCAGCAGTTCAAACGGCTTCTATGGCTACACCTTC.

The gene calls are TRBV27 and TRBJ1-4, with D uncertain. V was cut by 2 bases and J by 8 bases, with 12 bases left in between. This CDR3 is built from 14 residues. The germline gives CDR1 MNHEY, CDR2 SMNVEV (reference sequence). CDR3 sequence (DNA): TGTGCCAGCAGTTTAGGCCGCGGGCGCGAAAAACTGTTTTTT. Translated, it gives CASSLGRGREKLFF.

About this clonotype: The CDR3 does not close with the conserved phenylalanine or tryptophan, likely indicating a read error. Because the CDR3's place on the DNA is in doubt, the DNA is left out and the CDR3 is given as listed by TCRdb. The chain joins TRBV7-9 to TRBJ2-6. The CDR3 extends over 11 residues, inclusive of both ends. The V gene's germline CDR1 is SEHNR and CDR2 FQNEAQ (reference sequence). This chain's CDR3 is CASSQYETGTS.

The chain links TRBV10-2 to TRBJ1-2, with D uncertain. Germline V gives CDR1 WSHSY, CDR2 SAAADI. Trimming stripped 3 bases from V and 8 bases from J, with 7 bases between. The CDR3 has 11 residues. CDR3 residues: CASSEGSGYTF. CDR3 nucleotide sequence: TGCGCCAGCAGTGAAGGGAGCGGCTACACCTTC.

This rearrangement joins TRBV19 to TRBJ1-1; no clear D. V was pared by 7 bases and J by 2 bases, with 20 bases between. Germline values: CDR1 LNHDA, CDR2 SQIVND (reference sequence). This CDR3 contains 16 residues. CDR3 sequence: CASMKWQLNGNTEAFF. CDR3 nucleotides: TGTGCCAGTATGAAGTGGCAGCTTAACGGAAACACTGAAGCTTTCTTT.

In the case of this clonotype: A much larger clone is a single base away; this may be a read error. J is TRBJ2-5 and V is TRBV6-1; TRBD2 is a possible D gene (7 bases). The germline V gene encodes CDR1 MNHNS and CDR2 SASEGT. The CDR3 extends over 14 amino acids. The CDR3 nucleotides read TGTGCCAGCAGTTACTCGGGGGGACAAGAGGCCCAGTACTTC. Translation gives CASSYSGGQEAQYF.

The chain couples TRBV7-3 to TRBJ1-2, with TRBD1 as a possible D gene (5 bases). V was pared by 4 bases and J by 2 bases, with 17 bases between. CDR3 length equals 16 residues. The germline CDR1 and CDR2 sequences are SGHTA and FQGTGA. CDR3 sequence reads: CASSSTESRSNYGYTF. The CDR3 bases are TGTGCCAGCAGCTCGACAGAGTCGCGATCCAACTATGGCTACACCTTC.

This clonotype occurred a few times. The CDR3 DNA sequence: TGTGCCTGGAGTACACAGGCTAATCAGCCCCAGCATTTT. This gives the protein CAWSTQANQPQHF. The chain links TRBV30 to TRBJ1-5, with a weak D call TRBD1 (5 bases). This CDR3 has 13 residues. Germline V lookup: CDR1 GTSNPN, CDR2 SVGIG (reference sequence). Trimming took 2 bases from V and 4 from J, leaving 9 bases between them.

The rearrangement joins TRBV20-1 to TRBJ2-1; TRBD2 agrees at 9 bases. The CDR3 is made up of 14 amino acids. Germline V gene data show CDR1 as DFQATT and CDR2 as SNEGSKA (reference sequence). Trimming at V came to 2 bases and at J to 6 bases, leaving 5 bases not matched to a gene. CDR3 protein: CSARPGTSPNEQFF. CDR3 sequence (DNA): TGCAGTGCTAGACCCGGGACTAGCCCCAATGAGCAGTTCTTC.

The genes are TRBV7-2 and TRBJ1-1, with no clear D. CDR1 is SGHTA and CDR2 is FQGNSA in the germline V gene. V was trimmed by 6 bases and J by 8 bases, leaving 16 bases between them. CDR3 size: 13 residues. CDR3 in DNA: TGTGCCAGCAGTTTCGGGGTATTATGGGAAGCTTTCTTT. Translation: CASSFGVLWEAFF.

This clonotype was found a few times. The chain has TRBV24-1 and TRBJ1-6, with D perhaps TRBD1 (5 bases). Per the germline V gene, CDR1 is KGHDR and CDR2 is SFDVKD. Trimming took off 5 bases at V and 10 bases at J, with 17 bases between the two ends. The CDR3 extends over 15 amino acids. CDR3 residues: CATSVVGPQESPLHF. CDR3 sequence (DNA): TGTGCCACCAGTGTGGTGGGACCCCAGGAGTCACCCCTCCACTTT.

This clonotype has at least ten counts. The chain links TRBV4-2 to TRBJ2-5; D remains ambiguous. This CDR3 is 14 amino acids long. Trimming left V 0 bases short and J 5 bases short, with 10 bases between. CDR1 is LGHNA, CDR2 YNFKEQ, per germline. CDR3 amino acids: CASSQEAAGETQYF. The CDR3 coding sequence is TGTGCCAGCAGCCAAGAGGCGGCCGGGGAGACCCAGTACTTC.

The rearrangement uses TRBV2 and TRBJ2-1; 8 bases line up with TRBD2. CDR1 and CDR2 from the germline V gene are SNHLY and FYNNEI. The CDR3 consists of 12 residues. V lost 11 bases, J lost 6 bases, and 6 bases stayed unmatched. The CDR3 region is CAGSGIGNEQFF. In nucleotides, the CDR3 is TGTGCCGGTAGCGGGATCGGCAATGAGCAGTTCTTC.

The genes are TRBV24-1 and TRBJ2-5, with D perhaps matching TRBD1 or TRBD2 (6 bases each). V lost 1 base and J lost 1, with 21 bases in between. The germline gives CDR1 KGHDR, CDR2 SFDVKD. There are 19 residues in the CDR3. The CDR3, as DNA: TGTGCCACCAGTGATTTAAGGGGGACTGAAGCTTTCACCCAAGAGACCCAGTACTTC. It codes for CATSDLRGTEAFTQETQYF.